The clone carrying this TCR beta chain was seen repeatedly, ten times or more. Its specificity is not known. These data originate in a study of T cells after posttransplantation cyclophosphamide. Study outcomes and limitations: Recipient CMV seropositivity and CMV reactivation strongly tracked TRB clonality. Skin or GI-infiltrating T cells shared few TRB sequences with blood. Donor CD8+ memory clones often dominated recipient blood repertoires at later times.

Trimming removed 5 bases from V and 2 bases from J; junction bases left unmatched: 5. CDR3 length: 14 amino acids. CDR1 MNHEY and CDR2 SVGAGI come from the germline V gene. Assay used: immunoSEQ multiplex PCR; TCRdb lists only in-frame clones, some missing. The table lists roughly 26,000 clones, with no singletons. The related graft donor's blood sample was taken on the day of bone marrow donation. This chain joins TRBV6-5 and TRBJ2-7; the match to TRBD1 covers 8 bases. Sequenced input: PBMCs. The TCR comes from a man aged 50 to 60 in good health, CMV-negative, and a related stem cell transplant donor. In nucleotides, the CDR3 is TGTGCCAGCAGTCCCGACAGGGGTGCCTACGAGCAGTACTTC. Its translation is CASSPDRGAYEQYF.